This T cell receptor beta chain was found in a study of T-cell reconstitution after alpha-beta-depleted transplantation in children. Study-wide results and limits: In patients about two months after transplant, alpha-beta T cells reportedly arose from several hundred expanded graft clones. Fresh T-cell production supplied most of the T-cell counts and diversity seen one year after transplant. Certain patients had high TCRbeta diversity at day 60, and it came from recipient T cells and thymic progenitors that survived.

The CDR3 is 15 residues long. The germline V and J ends were trimmed by 6 bases and 2 bases, with 17 bases remaining between them. Looked up from germline, CDR1 is MDHEN and CDR2 is SYDVKM. This clonotype was picked up many times. What it binds is unknown. The library targeted TCRbeta and was prepared with unique molecular identifiers. In TCRdb, the PCR reads were re-called with MiXCR into one record per CDR3 protein. The data show fewer than 350,000 distinct CDR3 sequences, with over 7.5% seen just once and approximately 8.6% held by the top ten. Sequencing used peripheral blood, obtained 360 days after TCRalphabeta/CD19-depleted stem cell transplant. The chain couples TRBV28 to TRBJ2-7; tentatively, D is TRBD1 or TRBD2 (5 bases each). This receptor was taken from a female patient aged 2-15 years who had a stem cell transplant for Fanconi anemia, so the T cells may come from the graft donor. The CDR3 coding sequence is TGTGCCAGCAGCCCCCTCGGGACCCTCACCTACGAGCAGTACGTC. It encodes CASSPLGTLTYEQYV.